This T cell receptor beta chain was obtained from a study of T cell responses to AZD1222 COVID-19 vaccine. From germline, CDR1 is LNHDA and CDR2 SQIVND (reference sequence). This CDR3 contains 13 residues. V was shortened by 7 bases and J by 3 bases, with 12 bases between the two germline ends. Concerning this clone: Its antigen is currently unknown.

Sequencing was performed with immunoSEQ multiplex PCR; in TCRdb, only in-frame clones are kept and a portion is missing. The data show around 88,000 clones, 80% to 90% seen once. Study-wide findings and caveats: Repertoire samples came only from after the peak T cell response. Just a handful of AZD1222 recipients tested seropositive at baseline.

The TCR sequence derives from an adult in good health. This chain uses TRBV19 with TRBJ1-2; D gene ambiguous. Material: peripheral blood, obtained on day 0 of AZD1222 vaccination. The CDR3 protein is CASTVDGYYGYTF. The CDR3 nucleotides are TGTGCCAGTACCGTCGACGGATACTATGGCTACACCTTC. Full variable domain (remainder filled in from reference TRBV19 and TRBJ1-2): DGGITQSPKYLFRKEGQNVTLSCEQNLNHDAMYWYRQDPGQGLRLIYYSQIVNDFQKGDIAEGYSVSREKKESFPLTVTSAQKNPTAFYLCASTVDGYYGYTFGSGTRLTVV.